This T cell receptor (delta chain) originates from a study of gamma-delta chains in newborns, infants, children. About the study: Innate gammadelta T cells reportedly expand polyclonally right after birth, driven by microbial exposure, per the title.

TCRdb called clones anew from the reads with CATT. The table has 3,700 or so delta-chain clones, more than 0.55% seen once. By its share, this clone is large (0.1 to 1%). Other DNA sequences within the sample encode an identical CDR3. Unmatched junction bases numbered 9, after V lost 0 bases and J lost 0 bases. Looked up from germline, CDR1 is GEAIGNYY and CDR2 is EKD. The CDR3 runs 21 residues. The sequence derives from a child who was a newborn, infant or young child, either healthy, febrile or measles-vaccinated (not recorded which). The sequenced sample consisted of blood. The V call is TRDV2, the J call TRDJ3; TRDD3 agrees at 11 bases. In DNA form, the CDR3 reads TGTGCCTGTGACACCGTACTGGGGGATATTAAGAGCTCCTGGGACACCCGACAGATGTTTTTC. Its protein is CACDTVLGDIKSSWDTRQMFF.